This TCR beta chain was retrieved from a study of identical twins. Trimming removed 5 bases at V and 8 bases at J, with 12 bases between. Germline V gene sequence: CDR1 LGHNT, CDR2 FRNRAP. This CDR3 is 12 amino acids long. Turning to this clonotype: No antigen is known for it.

Overall study findings and caveats: Memory repertoires lacked the insertion deficit that abundant cord blood beta clonotypes showed. For monozygotic twins, models underestimated out-of-frame TCR alpha sharing.

TCRdb re-analysed the 5' RACE reads in MiXCR, keeping a single row per CDR3 protein. In the table there are more than 400,000 distinct CDR3 sequences, 13% to 15% of which are singletons. No donor was unhealthy or non-Caucasian. The sample was also reused in another study, on yellow fever vaccine responses in identical twins.

The genes are TRBV12-5 and TRBJ1-1; D is perhaps TRBD1 (5 bases). The sequenced sample was CD4+ T cells sorted from blood. This TCR derives from a woman aged 18-29 years in good health. This CDR3 is CASGLPAGEAFF. Written as DNA, the CDR3 is TGTGCTAGTGGTCTCCCCGCAGGGGAAGCTTTCTTT.